The rows below give T cell receptor beta chains drawn from one sample of a study of STAT5B mutations in CD4+ large granular lymphocyte leukemia. The assay was immunoSEQ multiplex PCR, and TCRdb's table has in-frame clones only and misses some. The sample holds approximately 24,000 clones, 81% seen once. The sample consisted of CD4+ T cells from blood buffy coats. Source of these receptors: a human donor in good health. CDR3s include the opening cysteine and the closing phenylalanine or tryptophan. A D gene is named only where the DNA matches it firmly. Size is stated for part of the rows, as once, few or many counts, or as a class when the clone is expanded.

TRBJ1-2 | TRBV6-1 | - | - | TGTGCCAGCAGTGAAGTCGCGCGCGGGGGCTACACCTTC | CASSEVARGGYTF
TRBJ1-1 | TRBV7-8 | - | - | TGTGCCAGCAGCTTAGCGGGCCAGGGGAACACTGAAGCTTTCTTT | CASSLAGQGNTEAFF
TRBJ1-3 | TRBV27 | - | - | TGTGCCAGCAGCCGTACCTCGGTAGGCGCTGGAAACACCATATATTTT | CASSRTSVGAGNTIYF
TRBJ2-3 | TRBV25-1 | - | - | TGTGCCAGCAGTGGCGACCTTCCTACAGATACGCAGTATTTT | CASSGDLPTDTQYF
TRBJ1-1 | TRBV7-9 | - | TRBD1 | TGTGCCAGCAGCTTAGACGGACAGGGGGTGAAAACTTTCTTT | CASSLDGQGVKTFF
TRBJ2-2 | TRBV6-1 | - | - | TGTGCCAGCAGTGACATGTGGGGCCGGCGCGGCACCGGGGAGCTGTTTTTT | CASSDMWGRRGTGELFF
TRBJ1-1 | TRBV6-5 | once | - | TGTGCCAGCACGAGCGGGGGGCTGGGCACTGAAGCTTTCTTT | CASTSGGLGTEAFF
TRBJ1-5 | TRBV28 | - | - | TGTGCCAGCAGTCTCCTTCAGGGCGCTCAGCCCCAGCATTTT | CASSLLQGAQPQHF
TRBJ2-5 | TRBV13 | - | - | TGTGCCAGCAGCTTAGGTCCAGGGATGGGAGAGACCCAGTACTTC | CASSLGPGMGETQYF
TRBJ2-5 | TRBV29-1 | - | - | TGCAGCGTCGACAGGTTACAAGAGACCCAGTACTTC | CSVDRLQETQYF
TRBJ1-2 | TRBV30 | few | - | TGTGCCTGGAGTCTTGACACGTTTTATGGCTACACCTTC | CAWSLDTFYGYTF
TRBJ1-1 | TRBV5-1 | - | - | TGCGCCAGCAGCTTTACAAGGAACACTGAAGCTTTCTTT | CASSFTRNTEAFF
TRBJ2-1 | TRBV5-8 | - | TRBD2 | TGTGCCAGCAGCCCGGGACTAGCGGGGCCTGAGCAGTTCTTC | CASSPGLAGPEQFF
TRBJ2-5 | TRBV27 | - | - | TGTGCCAGCAGTTTTAAGCCAGTAATCCTCGCTACTGGGGGGCCTCCCGGTGAGACCCAGTACTTC | CASSFKPVILATGGPPGETQYF
TRBJ2-1 | TRBV11-3 | - | TRBD1 | TGTGCCAGCAGCCCCCCGGGACAGGGTATAGGTGAGCAGTTCTTC | CASSPPGQGIGEQFF
TRBJ2-1 | TRBV6-5 | - | - | TGTGCCAGCAGTTACTACGGGGGTAAGGTGGGTGAGCAGTTCTTC | CASSYYGGKVGEQFF
TRBJ2-2 | TRBV10-1 | - | TRBD2 | TGCGCCAGCCGGGGGGGAAACACCGGGGAGCTGTTTTTT | CASRGGNTGELFF
TRBJ1-1 | TRBV28 | few | TRBD1 | TGTGCCAGCAGTCTAAGACAGGGGAGAACTTTCTTT | CASSLRQGRTFF
TRBJ2-5 | TRBV9 | - | TRBD2 | TGTGCCAGCAGCGTAACGGGGGGGAAAAGCCAAGAGACCCAGTACTTC | CASSVTGGKSQETQYF
TRBJ1-2 | TRBV6-5 | - | TRBD1 | TGTGCCAGCAGGCAGGACAGGCTAGATGGCTACACCTTC | CASRQDRLDGYTF
TRBJ2-6 | TRBV7-9 | - | - | TGTGCCAGCAGCCCCACCGGGGCGACTGGGGCCAACGTCCTGACTTTC | CASSPTGATGANVLTF
TRBJ2-2 | TRBV19 | - | - | TGTGCCAGTAGTATGGAAGCAGTGGACACCGGGGAGCTGTTTTTT | CASSMEAVDTGELFF
TRBJ1-4 | TRBV7-8 | - | TRBD1 | TGTGCCAGCAGCTTGGACAGGTTTGGTGAAAAACTGTTTTTT | CASSLDRFGEKLFF
TRBJ2-5 | TRBV5-6 | - | - | TGTGCCAGCAGCTTGTACCTCCCGACAGGACAAGAGACCCAGTACTTC | CASSLYLPTGQETQYF
TRBJ2-1 | TRBV10-3 | - | TRBD2 | TGTGCCATCAGTTCCGGGACTAGCGGGAGGAGCGAGCAGTTCTTC | CAISSGTSGRSEQFF
TRBJ2-5 | TRBV5-6 | - | - | TGTGCCAGCAGCTGGGCTAGGGAGACCCAGTACTTC | CASSWARETQYF
TRBJ2-2 | TRBV6-1 | once | - | TGTGCCAGCAGTGCCTCGGTGTCCGCTTTGACCGGGGAGCTGTTTTTT | CASSASVSALTGELFF
TRBJ2-1 | TRBV19 | few | TRBD1 | TGTGCCAGTAGTATAGGGACAGGTATTGGTGAGCAGTTCTTC | CASSIGTGIGEQFF